Reported below is one TCR beta chain. This sample was taken from a study of cytomegalovirus exposure and HLA in healthy donors. The CDR3 runs to 12 residues. Germline loops: CDR1 MNHNY, CDR2 SVGAGI (reference sequence). V was cut by 7 bases and J by 8 bases, with 14 bases left in between. PCR used 60 Vbeta primers and 13 Jbeta primers. Using immunoSEQ multiplex PCR, the repertoire was profiled, and TCRdb retains in-frame clones only, with some absent. The table shows about 110,000 clones, with about 80% occurring only once. Input material: PBMCs. The source is a female donor in good health and CMV-seropositive. The rearrangement uses TRBV6-6 and TRBJ1-2, with D maybe TRBD1 (6 bases). CDR3 protein: CASTQGFQGYTF. Written as DNA, the CDR3 is TGTGCCAGCACCCAGGGGTTCCAGGGCTACACCTTC.